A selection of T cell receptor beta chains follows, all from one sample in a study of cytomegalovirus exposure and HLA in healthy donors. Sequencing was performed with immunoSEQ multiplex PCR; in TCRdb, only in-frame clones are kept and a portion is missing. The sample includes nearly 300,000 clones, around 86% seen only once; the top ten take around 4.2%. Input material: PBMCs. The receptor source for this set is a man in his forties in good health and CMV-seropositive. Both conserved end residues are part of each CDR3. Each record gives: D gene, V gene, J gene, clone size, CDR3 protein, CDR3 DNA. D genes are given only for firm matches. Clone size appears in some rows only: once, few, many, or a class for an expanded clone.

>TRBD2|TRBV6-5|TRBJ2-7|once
CASRGGTVTYEQYF
TGTGCCAGCAGGGGGGGGACCGTAACCTACGAGCAGTACTTC
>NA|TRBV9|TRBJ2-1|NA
CASSVDYHNEQFF
TGTGCCAGCAGCGTAGACTACCACAATGAGCAGTTCTTC
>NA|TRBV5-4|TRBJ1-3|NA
CASSLVGGKSGNTIYF
TGTGCCAGCAGCTTGGTGGGGGGGAAATCTGGAAACACCATATATTTT
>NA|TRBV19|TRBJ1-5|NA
CASHLRGSKAQHF
TGTGCCAGCCACCTAAGGGGGTCCAAGGCCCAGCATTTT
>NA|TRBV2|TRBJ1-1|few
CASSQDSYTEAFF
TGTGCCAGCAGTCAGGACAGCTACACTGAAGCTTTCTTT
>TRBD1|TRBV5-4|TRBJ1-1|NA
CASSSNRGVNTEAFF
TGTGCCAGCAGCTCCAACAGGGGAGTGAACACTGAAGCTTTCTTT
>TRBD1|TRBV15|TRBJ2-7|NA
CATSGDRENYF
TGTGCCACCAGCGGAGACAGGGAAAATTACTTC
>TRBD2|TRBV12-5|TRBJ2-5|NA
CASGLTGLAGVETQYF
TGTGCTAGTGGTTTGACAGGACTAGCGGGAGTAGAGACCCAGTACTTC
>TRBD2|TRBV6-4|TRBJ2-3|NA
CASSDSIGTSGQVNTDTQYF
TGTGCCAGCAGTGACTCGATCGGGACTAGCGGTCAGGTCAACACAGATACGCAGTATTTT
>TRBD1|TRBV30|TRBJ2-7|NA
CAFWTGGDEQYF
TGCGCCTTCTGGACAGGGGGAGACGAGCAGTACTTC
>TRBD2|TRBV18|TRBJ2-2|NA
CASSPRGLAGDGELFF
TGTGCCAGCTCACCAAGAGGACTAGCGGGGGACGGGGAGCTGTTTTTT
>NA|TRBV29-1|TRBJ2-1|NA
CSVEVMGASLYNEQFF
TGCAGCGTTGAAGTTATGGGGGCCTCCCTCTACAATGAGCAGTTCTTC
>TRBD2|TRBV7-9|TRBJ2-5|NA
CASSPSGIGETQYF
TGTGCCAGCAGCCCTAGCGGGATAGGGGAGACCCAGTACTTC
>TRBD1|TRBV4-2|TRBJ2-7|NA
CASSQQLTGPSYEQYF
TGTGCCAGCAGCCAACAGCTGACAGGGCCCTCCTACGAGCAGTACTTC
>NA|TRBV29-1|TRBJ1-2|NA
CSVVEQGINYGYTF
TGCAGCGTTGTAGAACAGGGCATCAACTATGGCTACACCTTC
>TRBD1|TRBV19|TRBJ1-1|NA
CASRTRIDRAFVATEAFF
TGTGCCAGTAGAACAAGGATTGACAGGGCTTTTGTCGCCACTGAAGCTTTCTTT
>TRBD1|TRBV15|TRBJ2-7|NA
CATSTVRTGGPYEQYF
TGTGCCACCAGCACAGTTAGGACAGGGGGCCCCTACGAGCAGTACTTC
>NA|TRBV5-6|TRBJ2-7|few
CASSLSGVDEQYF
TGTGCCAGCAGCTTGTCAGGGGTCGACGAGCAGTACTTC
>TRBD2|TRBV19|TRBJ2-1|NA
CASSIPQRGSYNEQFF
TGTGCCAGTAGTATTCCCCAGCGGGGCTCCTACAATGAGCAGTTCTTC
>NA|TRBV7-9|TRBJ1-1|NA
CASSLARIEDTEAFF
TGTGCCAGCAGCTTAGCGAGGATTGAAGACACTGAAGCTTTCTTT
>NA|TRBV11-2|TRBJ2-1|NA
CASSPFAGNNNEQFF
TGTGCCAGCAGTCCCTTTGCGGGGAATAACAATGAGCAGTTCTTC
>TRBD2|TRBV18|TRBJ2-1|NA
CASSPWTSGIATNEQFF
TGTGCCAGCTCACCGTGGACTAGCGGGATAGCTACCAATGAGCAGTTCTTC
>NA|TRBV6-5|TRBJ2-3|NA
CASSWLLEIVTDTQYF
TGTGCCAGCAGTTGGCTACTAGAGATTGTCACAGATACGCAGTATTTT
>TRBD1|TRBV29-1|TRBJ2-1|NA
CSVSPTGVEQFF
TGCAGCGTATCCCCTACAGGGGTCGAGCAGTTCTTC
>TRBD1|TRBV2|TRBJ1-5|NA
CASSVGQGIGQPQHF
TGTGCCAGCAGTGTGGGACAGGGAATAGGTCAGCCCCAGCATTTT